The 19 T cell receptor beta chains reported below all come from one sample, sequenced in a study of T cells in Graves' hyperthyroidism and ophthalmopathy. From RNA transcripts, TCR beta CDR3 regions were amplified. A first-round RT-PCR of the TCR CDR3 used the HTBI primer set. TCRdb itself ran the multiplex PCR reads through MiXCR, one entry per CDR3 protein. This sample has 90,000 to 120,000 distinct CDR3 sequences; about 17% occur once, and the top ten carry around two fifths. Sequences were obtained from blood. The receptors shown here come from a woman in her 50s with Graves' hyperthyroidism.

This clonotype was observed at least ten times. This rearrangement joins TRBV10-2 to TRBJ2-7; TRBD1 is a possible D gene (5 bases). Germline CDR1 is WSHSY and CDR2 is SAAADI. Trimming took 4 bases from V and 0 from J, leaving 10 bases between them. The CDR3 length is 14 residues. CDR3 amino acids: CASSGDRNSYEQYF. The CDR3 DNA reads as TGCGCCAGCAGTGGCGACAGAAACTCCTACGAGCAGTACTTC.

In its sample, this clonotype was seen many times. The chain employs TRBV20-1 and TRBJ1-1; D might be TRBD1 (6 bases). The CDR3 consists of 13 residues. CDR1 DFQATT and CDR2 SNEGSKA come from the germline V gene (reference sequence). V was cut by 3 bases and J by 1 base, with 9 bases left in between. CDR3 sequence: CSARSTGNTEAFF. DNA for the CDR3: TGCAGTGCTAGGTCGACAGGGAACACTGAAGCTTTCTTT.

This clonotype was detected a few times. The V and J genes are TRBV24-1 and TRBJ2-5; D is possibly TRBD1 or TRBD2 (6 bases each). This CDR3 comprises 14 residues. V lost 5 bases and J 5 bases, leaving 14 bases between the germline ends. The V gene's germline CDR1 is KGHDR and CDR2 SFDVKD. The CDR3 sequence: CATSAPGAGETQYF. The CDR3, as DNA: TGTGCCACCAGTGCTCCGGGGGCAGGGGAGACCCAGTACTTC.

The J gene is TRBJ1-4, the V gene TRBV20-1, with a weak D call TRBD1 (6 bases). The CDR3 is made up of 14 amino acids. The germline V and J ends were trimmed by 3 bases and 7 bases, with 15 bases remaining between them. Germline CDR1 reads DFQATT; CDR2 reads SNEGSKA (reference sequence). DNA of the CDR3: TGCAGTGCTAGCCCCGGGGGCCCGGGTGAAAAACTGTTTTTT. Protein: CSASPGGPGEKLFF.

This clonotype was detected many times. V usage is TRBV30 and J usage is TRBJ2-7, with 10 bases identical to TRBD2. The junction had 9 bases not matched to a gene; V was cut back by 2 bases and J by 5 bases. The CDR3 runs 15 residues. Germline V gives CDR1 GTSNPN, CDR2 SVGIG (reference sequence). CDR3 nucleotide sequence: TGTGCCTGGAGTCACGGACTAGCGGTCTACAACGAGCAGTACGTC. It yields the protein CAWSHGLAVYNEQYV.

In this sample, this clonotype turned up many times. Compared with germline, one end of the junction differs, possibly owing to a read error. Here the CDR3 DNA reads TGTGCCAGCAGACAAACGGGTGACAGGGGGCAAGAGGCCCAGTACTTC. This gives the protein CASRQTGDRGQEAQYF. The rearrangement uses TRBV7-9 and TRBJ2-5; 10 bases line up with TRBD1. From germline, CDR1 is SEHNR and CDR2 FQNEAQ (reference sequence). CDR3 length equals 16 residues.

This clonotype was counted many times. The chain's CDR3 is CASSWGAGGEQFF. The CDR3 coding sequence is TGTGCCAGCAGTTGGGGGGCCGGGGGTGAGCAGTTCTTC. J is TRBJ2-1 and V is TRBV12-3 or TRBV12-4; perhaps D is TRBD1 or TRBD2 (6 bases each). Deletions cut 4 bases from V and 9 bases from J, with 13 bases between. The CDR3 length is 13 residues.

The chain employs TRBV7-2 and TRBJ2-4, with D perhaps given as TRBD1 or TRBD2 (5 bases each). The CDR3 sequence is 15 residues long. The V and J ends lost 5 bases and 0 bases respectively, with 11 bases between them. Looked up from germline, CDR1 is SGHTA and CDR2 is FQGNSA. The CDR3 spells CASSAHGTAKNIQYF. CDR3 coding DNA: TGTGCCAGCAGCGCACACGGGACAGCCAAAAACATTCAGTACTTC.

The V gene is TRBV27, the J gene TRBJ2-3; D is possibly TRBD1 or TRBD2 (5 bases each). Germline V gene data show CDR1 as MNHEY and CDR2 as SMNVEV (reference sequence). The V end lost 7 bases, the J end lost 0 bases, and 17 bases lay between the germline ends. The CDR3 has 16 residues. For the CDR3, the DNA is TGTGCCAGCACTAGAATTGGGACCTCTAGCACAGATACGCAGTATTTT. Amino acid sequence: CASTRIGTSSTDTQYF.

In this sample, this clonotype turned up many times. The rearrangement joins TRBV5-1 to TRBJ2-3, with 7 bases matching TRBD2. Losses at the gene ends were 4 bases for V and 6 bases for J; bases not matched to a gene: 14. The germline CDR1 and CDR2 sequences are SGHRS and YFSETQ. The CDR3 is 16 amino acids. The CDR3 DNA is TGCGCCAGCAGCCCGAGTCCTAGCGGACTGGCGGATACGCAGTATTTT. The encoded protein is CASSPSPSGLADTQYF.

As to this clonotype: Just one base apart from a much larger clone, this may be a read error. The chain joins TRBV6-1 to TRBJ2-1, with D possibly TRBD2 on 6 matching bases. The CDR3 consists of 17 residues. The germline gives CDR1 MNHNS, CDR2 SASEGT. CDR3 sequence reads: CASSEVAGRSSYNGQFF. The CDR3 DNA follows: TGTGCCAGCAGTGAAGTTGCGGGGAGGAGCTCCTACAATGGGCAGTTCTTC.

This clonotype was seen repeatedly, ten times or more. The chain recombines TRBV6-1 with TRBJ1-5; D is unresolved. In germline, CDR1 is MNHNS, CDR2 SASEGT. The germline V and J ends were trimmed by 1 base and 0 bases, with 10 bases remaining between them. This CDR3 has 16 residues. The CDR3, as DNA: TGTGCCAGCAGTGAAGTACAGATTTATAGCAATCAGCCCCAGCATTTT. Its translation is CASSEVQIYSNQPQHF.

This clonotype has a count of ten or more. The chain uses TRBV2 and TRBJ2-5; 7 bases are a match to TRBD2. V lost 4 bases, J lost 4 bases, and 6 bases stayed unmatched. Germline CDR1 SNHLY, CDR2 FYNNEI. There are 14 residues in the CDR3. DNA for the CDR3: TGTGCCAGCAGTGTCTGGCGGGAGACAGAGACCCAGTACTTC. It codes for CASSVWRETETQYF. Complete variable domain (other parts from reference TRBV2 and TRBJ2-5): EPEVTQTPSHQVTQMGQEVILRCVPISNHLYFYWYRQILGQKVEFLVSFYNNEISEKSEIFDDQFSVERPDGSNFTLKIRSTKLEDSAMYFCASSVWRETETQYFGPGTRLLVL.

The gene calls are TRBV19 and TRBJ2-7, with D possibly being TRBD2 (7 bases). From germline, CDR1 is LNHDA and CDR2 SQIVND (reference sequence). Trimming took off 4 bases at V and 3 bases at J, with 22 bases between the two ends. The CDR3 runs to 17 residues. The CDR3 DNA sequence: TGTGCCAGTAGTACGAGCAGCCACAGGGAGGGGGGCTACGAGCAGTACTTC. This translates into CASSTSSHREGGYEQYF.

This clonotype was detected many times. The V and J genes are TRBV11-2 and TRBJ2-7, with a possible D match to TRBD1 (5 bases). CDR1 and CDR2 (germline): SGHAT, FQNNGV. V was pared by 1 base and J by 8 bases, with 18 bases between. The CDR3 is 15 residues long. Written as DNA, the CDR3 is TGTGCCAGCAGCTTAGGACAGTCCACCCCAGAGAAGCAGTACGTC. This gives the protein CASSLGQSTPEKQYV.

The genes are TRBV5-6 and TRBJ1-1; maybe TRBD1 (6 bases). Trimming left V 0 bases short and J 2 bases short, with 20 bases between. Germline CDR1 and CDR2: SGHDT and YYEEEE. This CDR3 spans 18 amino acids. This chain's CDR3 is CASSLVSGQRAKNTEAFF. Here the CDR3 DNA reads TGTGCCAGCAGCTTGGTATCTGGACAGCGCGCAAAAAACACTGAAGCTTTCTTT.

This clonotype was counted ten times or more. The chain carries TRBV27 and TRBJ2-1, with TRBD2 identical over 7 bases. The V gene's germline CDR1 is MNHEY and CDR2 SMNVEV (reference sequence). The CDR3 loop spans 14 amino acids. With 6 bases clipped from V and 8 bases from J, the junction kept 10 bases outside the gene matches. The CDR3 coding sequence is TGTGCCAGCAGCCCCGGACTAGAGTTTGATGAGCAGTTCTTC. Protein sequence: CASSPGLEFDEQFF.

J is TRBJ2-7 and V is TRBV18; 7 positions agree with TRBD1. The end of the DNA is better explained by TRBJ2-1, so the J call may be wrong. Looked up from germline, CDR1 is KGHSH and CDR2 is LQKENI. The CDR3 totals 17 residues. CDR3 protein: CASSPRPGGPNSYEQFF. The CDR3 nucleotides are TGTGCCAGCTCACCACGGCCAGGGGGTCCGAACTCCTACGAGCAGTTCTTC.

The table lists this clonotype with a count of one. V gene TRBV7-8 combines with J gene TRBJ1-4; TRBD1 matches at 10 bases. Trimming took 4 bases from V and 10 from J; bases not matched to a gene: 9. Germline CDR1 is SGHVS and CDR2 is FQNEAQ. This CDR3 spans 15 amino acids. For the CDR3, the DNA is TGTGCCAGCAGCTCCCGGGGGACAGGGGATGGAAAACTGTTTTTT. Its protein is CASSSRGTGDGKLFF.